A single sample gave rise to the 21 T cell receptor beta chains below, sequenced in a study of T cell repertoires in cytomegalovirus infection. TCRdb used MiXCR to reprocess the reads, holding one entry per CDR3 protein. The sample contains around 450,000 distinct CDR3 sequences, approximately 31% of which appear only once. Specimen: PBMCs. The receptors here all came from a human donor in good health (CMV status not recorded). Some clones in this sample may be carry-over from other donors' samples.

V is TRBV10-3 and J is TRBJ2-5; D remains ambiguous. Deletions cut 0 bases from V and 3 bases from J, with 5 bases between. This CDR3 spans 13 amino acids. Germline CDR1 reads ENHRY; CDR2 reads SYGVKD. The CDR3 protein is CAISESREETQYF. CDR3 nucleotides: TGTGCCATCAGTGAGTCTAGGGAAGAGACCCAGTACTTC.

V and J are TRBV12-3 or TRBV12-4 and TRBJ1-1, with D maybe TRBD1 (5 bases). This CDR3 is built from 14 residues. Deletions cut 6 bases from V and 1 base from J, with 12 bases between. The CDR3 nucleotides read TGTGCCAGCAGCGTAACACAGGAGAACACTGAAGCTTTCTTT. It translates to CASSVTQENTEAFF.

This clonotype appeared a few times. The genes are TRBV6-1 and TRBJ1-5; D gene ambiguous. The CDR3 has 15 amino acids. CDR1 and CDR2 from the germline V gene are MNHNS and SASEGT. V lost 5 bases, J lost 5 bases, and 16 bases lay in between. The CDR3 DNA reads TGTGCCAGCAGTCCCACGGGCGGATCTCATCAGCCCCAGCATTTT. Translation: CASSPTGGSHQPQHF.

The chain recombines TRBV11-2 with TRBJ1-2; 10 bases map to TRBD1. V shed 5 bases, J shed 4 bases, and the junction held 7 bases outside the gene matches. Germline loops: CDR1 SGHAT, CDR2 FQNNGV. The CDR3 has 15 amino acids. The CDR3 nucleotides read TGTGCCAGCAGCCGCTCCGGGACAGGGGCCTATGGCTACACCTTC. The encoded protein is CASSRSGTGAYGYTF.

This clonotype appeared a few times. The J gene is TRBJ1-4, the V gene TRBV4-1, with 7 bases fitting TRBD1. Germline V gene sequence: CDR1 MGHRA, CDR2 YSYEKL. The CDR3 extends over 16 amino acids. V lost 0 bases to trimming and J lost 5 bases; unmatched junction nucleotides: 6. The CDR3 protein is CASSQDGAGGNEKLFF. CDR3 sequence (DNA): TGCGCCAGCAGCCAAGATGGGGCAGGGGGAAATGAAAAACTGTTTTTT.

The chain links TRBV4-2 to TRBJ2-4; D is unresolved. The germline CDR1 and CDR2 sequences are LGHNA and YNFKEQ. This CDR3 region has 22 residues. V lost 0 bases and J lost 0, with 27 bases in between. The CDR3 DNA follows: TGTGCCAGCAGCCAAGAGAGGCAGGAAAACGCCCTGAAACGAATAGCCAAAAACATTCAGTACTTC. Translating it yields CASSQERQENALKRIAKNIQYF.

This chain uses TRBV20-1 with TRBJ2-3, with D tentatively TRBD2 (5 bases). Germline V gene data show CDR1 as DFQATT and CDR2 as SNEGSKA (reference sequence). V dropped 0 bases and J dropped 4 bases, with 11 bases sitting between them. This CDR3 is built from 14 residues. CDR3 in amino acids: CSARDQRVADTQYF. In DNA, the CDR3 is TGCAGTGCTAGAGATCAGAGGGTAGCAGATACGCAGTATTTT.

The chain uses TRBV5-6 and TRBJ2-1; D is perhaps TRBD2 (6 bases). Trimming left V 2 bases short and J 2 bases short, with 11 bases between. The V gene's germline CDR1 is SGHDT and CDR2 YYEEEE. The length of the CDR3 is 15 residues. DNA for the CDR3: TGTGCCAGCAGCTTTTTGCGCGGGGCCTACAATGAGCAGTTCTTC. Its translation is CASSFLRGAYNEQFF.

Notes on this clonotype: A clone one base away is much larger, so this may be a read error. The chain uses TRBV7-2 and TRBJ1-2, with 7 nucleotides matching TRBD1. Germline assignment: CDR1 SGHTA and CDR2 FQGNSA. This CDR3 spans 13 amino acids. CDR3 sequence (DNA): TGTGCCAGCAGCCTCGGGACAGTCTATGCCTACACCTTC. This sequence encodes CASSLGTVYAYTF.

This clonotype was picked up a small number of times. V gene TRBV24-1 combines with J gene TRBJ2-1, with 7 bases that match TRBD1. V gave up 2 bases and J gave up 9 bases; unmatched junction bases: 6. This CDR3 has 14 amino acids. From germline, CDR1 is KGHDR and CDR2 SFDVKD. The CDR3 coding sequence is TGTGCCACCAGTGATTCCGGACAGGTACGTGAGCAGTTCTTC. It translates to CATSDSGQVREQFF.

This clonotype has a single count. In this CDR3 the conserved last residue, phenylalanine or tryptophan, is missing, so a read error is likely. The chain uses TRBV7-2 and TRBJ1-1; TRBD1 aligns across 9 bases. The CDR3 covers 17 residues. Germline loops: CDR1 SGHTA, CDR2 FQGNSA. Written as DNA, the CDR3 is TGTGCCAGAAGCTTAGGTAGTGGACAGGGGAGGAATACTGAAGCTTTCTGT. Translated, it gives CARSLGSGQGRNTEAFC.

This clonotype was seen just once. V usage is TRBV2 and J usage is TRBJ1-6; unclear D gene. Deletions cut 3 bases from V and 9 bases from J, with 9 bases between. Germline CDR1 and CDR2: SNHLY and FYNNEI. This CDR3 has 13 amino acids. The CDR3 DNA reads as TGTGCCAGCAGTGATGCGTCGGGTTCACCCCTCCACTTT. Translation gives CASSDASGSPLHF.

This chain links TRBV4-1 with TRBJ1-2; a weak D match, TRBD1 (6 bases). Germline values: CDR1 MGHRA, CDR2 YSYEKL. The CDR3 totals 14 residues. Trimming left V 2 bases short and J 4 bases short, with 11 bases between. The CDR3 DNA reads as TGCGCCAGCAGCCAACTGGAGGGGGTCTATGGCTACACCTTC. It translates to CASSQLEGVYGYTF.

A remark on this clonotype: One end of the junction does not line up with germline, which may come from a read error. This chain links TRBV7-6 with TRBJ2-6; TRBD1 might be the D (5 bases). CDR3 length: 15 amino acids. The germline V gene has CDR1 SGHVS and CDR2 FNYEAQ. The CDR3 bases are TGTGCCAGCAGCTTTCTGAACTCTGGGGCCAACGTCCAGACTTTC. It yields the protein CASSFLNSGANVQTF.

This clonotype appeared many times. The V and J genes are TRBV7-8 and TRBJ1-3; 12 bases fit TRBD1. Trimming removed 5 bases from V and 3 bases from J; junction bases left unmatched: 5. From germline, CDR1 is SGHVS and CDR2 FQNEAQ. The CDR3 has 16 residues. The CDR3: CASSLRDRGLGNTIYF. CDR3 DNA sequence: TGTGCCAGCAGCCTACGGGACAGGGGGCTTGGAAACACCATATATTTT.

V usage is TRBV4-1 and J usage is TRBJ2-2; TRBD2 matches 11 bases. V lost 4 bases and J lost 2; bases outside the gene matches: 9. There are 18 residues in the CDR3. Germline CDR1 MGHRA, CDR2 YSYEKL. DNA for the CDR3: TGCGCCAGCAGCCCATACGCCGGGACTAGCGGCAACACCGGGGAGCTGTTTTTT. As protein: CASSPYAGTSGNTGELFF.

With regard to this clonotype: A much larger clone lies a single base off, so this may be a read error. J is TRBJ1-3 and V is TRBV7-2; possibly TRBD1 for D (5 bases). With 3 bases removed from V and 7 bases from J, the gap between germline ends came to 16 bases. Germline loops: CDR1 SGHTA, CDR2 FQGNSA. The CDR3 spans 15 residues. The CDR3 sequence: CASSLKRGGLNTIYF. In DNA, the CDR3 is TGTGCCAGCAGCTTGAAGAGGGGTGGGTTGAACACCATATATTTT.

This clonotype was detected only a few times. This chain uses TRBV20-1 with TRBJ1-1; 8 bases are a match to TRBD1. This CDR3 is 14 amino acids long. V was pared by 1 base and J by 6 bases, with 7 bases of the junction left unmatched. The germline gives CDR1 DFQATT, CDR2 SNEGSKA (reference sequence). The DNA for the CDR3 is TGCAGTGCTAGAGCCCACTCAGGGGGCTCTGAAGCTTTCTTT. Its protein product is CSARAHSGGSEAFF.

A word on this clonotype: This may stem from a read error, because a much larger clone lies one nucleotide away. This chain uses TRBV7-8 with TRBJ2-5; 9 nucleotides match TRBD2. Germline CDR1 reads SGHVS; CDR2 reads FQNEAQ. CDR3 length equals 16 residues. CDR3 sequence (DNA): TGTTCCAGCAGTCTAAGGGCGGGGGGGCCGGGGGAGACCCAGTACTTC. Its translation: CSSSLRAGGPGETQYF.

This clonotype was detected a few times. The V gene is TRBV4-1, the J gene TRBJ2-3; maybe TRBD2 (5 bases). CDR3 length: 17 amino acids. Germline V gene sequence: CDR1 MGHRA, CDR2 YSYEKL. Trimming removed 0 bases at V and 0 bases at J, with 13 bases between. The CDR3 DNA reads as TGCGCCAGCAGCCAAGATGCGGGTGTCCCTAGCACAGATACGCAGTATTTT. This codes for CASSQDAGVPSTDTQYF.

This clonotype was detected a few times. The CDR3 region has the DNA TGCGCCAGCAGCCAAGTGGGGAGTTTAGGAAACATTCAGTACTTC. Residues: CASSQVGSLGNIQYF. The rearrangement uses TRBV4-3 and TRBJ2-4; weak D call: TRBD2 (5 bases). V gave up 1 base and J gave up 6 bases, with 13 bases separating them. This CDR3 spans 15 amino acids. Germline V gene lookup returns CDR1 LGHNA and CDR2 YSLEER.